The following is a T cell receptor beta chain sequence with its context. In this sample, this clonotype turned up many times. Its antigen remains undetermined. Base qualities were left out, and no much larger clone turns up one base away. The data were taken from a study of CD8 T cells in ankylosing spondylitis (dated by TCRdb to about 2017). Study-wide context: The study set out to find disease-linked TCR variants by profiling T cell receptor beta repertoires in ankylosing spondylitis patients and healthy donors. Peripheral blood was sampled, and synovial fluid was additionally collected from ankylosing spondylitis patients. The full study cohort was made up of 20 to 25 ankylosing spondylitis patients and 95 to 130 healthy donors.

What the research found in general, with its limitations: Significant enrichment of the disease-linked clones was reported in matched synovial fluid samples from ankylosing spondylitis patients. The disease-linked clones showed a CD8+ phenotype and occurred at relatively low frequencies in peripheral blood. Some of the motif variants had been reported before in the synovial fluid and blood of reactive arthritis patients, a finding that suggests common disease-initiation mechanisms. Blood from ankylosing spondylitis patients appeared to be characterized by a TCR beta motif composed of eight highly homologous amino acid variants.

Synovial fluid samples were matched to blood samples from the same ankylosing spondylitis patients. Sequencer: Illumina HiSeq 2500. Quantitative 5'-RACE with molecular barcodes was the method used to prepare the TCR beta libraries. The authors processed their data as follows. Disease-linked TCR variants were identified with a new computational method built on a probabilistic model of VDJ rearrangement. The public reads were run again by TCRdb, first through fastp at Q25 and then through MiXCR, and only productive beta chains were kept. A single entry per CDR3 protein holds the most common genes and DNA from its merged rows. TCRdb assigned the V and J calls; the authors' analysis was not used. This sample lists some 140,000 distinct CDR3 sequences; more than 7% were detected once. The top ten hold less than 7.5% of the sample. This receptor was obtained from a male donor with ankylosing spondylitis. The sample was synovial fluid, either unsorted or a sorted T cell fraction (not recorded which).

Here is the DNA: TGCAGCGTTTCCGAGGGCGGCTACACCTTC. This encodes CSVSEGGYTF. The chain links TRBV29-1 with TRBJ1-2; no D gene can be assigned with confidence. The CDR3 sequence holds 10 residues, the cysteine and phenylalanine included. The entry retains the CDR3 DNA only, 30 bases that are in frame from base 1. V lost 5 bases and J lost 8 bases; the stretch between them is 9 bases long. CDR1 SQVTM and CDR2 ANQGSEA were looked up in the germline V gene.